These 18 T cell receptor beta chains were all obtained from the same sample, sequenced in a study of cytomegalovirus exposure and HLA in healthy donors. 60 Vbeta and 13 Jbeta primers were used in PCR. This table comes from immunoSEQ multiplex PCR, and its TCRdb copy is limited to in-frame clones, with some not included. The sample yields 250,000 to 350,000 clones, 75% to 90% seen once. The sample consisted of PBMCs. The receptors were gathered from a man aged 35-49 years in good health and CMV-seropositive.

The chain employs TRBV5-4 and TRBJ2-1; D unresolved. Per the germline V gene, CDR1 is SGHNT and CDR2 is YYREEE (reference sequence). This CDR3 has 12 amino acids. Trimming removed 0 bases at V and 10 bases at J, with 8 bases between. The CDR3 loop is CASSLERREQFF. CDR3 DNA: TGTGCCAGCAGCTTGGAACGGCGGGAGCAGTTCTTC.

This chain joins TRBV5-4 and TRBJ2-7; a possible D gene is TRBD1 (5 bases). CDR1 is SGHNT, CDR2 YYREEE, per germline (reference sequence). V lost 0 bases, J lost 2 bases, and 9 bases lay in between. The CDR3 is made up of 14 amino acids. In DNA, the CDR3 is TGTGCCAGCAGCTTGGAGGACAACGCCTACGAGCAGTACTTC. It encodes CASSLEDNAYEQYF.

The V gene is TRBV7-6, the J gene TRBJ1-4, with 7 bases fitting TRBD1. J gave up 3 bases and V 2 bases, and 18 bases lay outside the gene matches. In germline, CDR1 is SGHVS, CDR2 FNYEAQ. The CDR3 consists of 20 residues. CDR3 sequence: CASSLLAAGTEGTANEKLFF. The CDR3 DNA sequence: TGTGCCAGCAGCTTATTGGCGGCGGGGACAGAAGGAACAGCTAATGAAAAACTGTTTTTT.

The gene calls are TRBV6-5 and TRBJ2-2, with a weak D call TRBD1 (6 bases). This CDR3 has 15 amino acids. V was shortened by 6 bases and J by 7 bases, with 18 bases between the two germline ends. Germline loops: CDR1 MNHEY, CDR2 SVGAGI. The DNA for the CDR3 is TGTGCCAGCAGAAATAACAGGGACATTGGCGGGGAGCTGTTTTTT. As protein: CASRNNRDIGGELFF.

This clone came up once. The J gene is TRBJ1-5, the V gene TRBV6-1; 9 bases align to TRBD1. Per germline, CDR1 MNHNS and CDR2 SASEGT. The CDR3 is 14 residues long. With 6 bases clipped from V and 6 bases from J, the junction kept 6 bases outside the gene matches. CDR3 DNA sequence: TGTGCCAGCAGAACCGGGACAGGGCCTCAGCCCCAGCATTTT. Translating it yields CASRTGTGPQPQHF.

This chain uses TRBV19 with TRBJ2-5; D is possibly TRBD2 (5 bases). This CDR3 spans 13 amino acids. V was clipped by 4 bases and J by 4 bases, with 10 bases between them. The germline V gene has CDR1 LNHDA and CDR2 SQIVND (reference sequence). CDR3 loop: CASSTGMTETQYF. For the CDR3, the DNA is TGTGCCAGTAGTACCGGGATGACAGAGACCCAGTACTTC.

The genes are TRBV18 and TRBJ1-2; TRBD1 matches 7 bases. With V trimmed by 3 bases and J by 3 bases, 10 bases remained unmatched. CDR1 and CDR2 (germline): KGHSH, LQKENI. The CDR3 contains 16 residues. CDR3 sequence reads: CASSPAGRQGDYGYTF. The CDR3 DNA follows: TGTGCCAGCTCACCGGCCGGGAGACAGGGAGACTATGGCTACACCTTC.

This clone was seen only a few times. The gene calls are TRBV6-6 and TRBJ1-5; 8 bases fit TRBD1. CDR1 is MNHNY, CDR2 SVGAGI, per germline (reference sequence). Trimming cost V 6 bases and J 7 bases; bases outside gene matches: 8. The CDR3 loop spans 14 amino acids. CDR3 loop: CASSLTGDEQPQHF. CDR3 sequence (DNA): TGTGCCAGCAGCCTGACAGGGGATGAACAGCCCCAGCATTTT.

The chain joins TRBV27 to TRBJ1-5; 9 bases map to TRBD1. V lost 6 bases to trimming and J lost 7 bases; unmatched junction nucleotides: 7. This CDR3 spans 14 amino acids. Germline CDR1 reads MNHEY; CDR2 reads SMNVEV (reference sequence). The CDR3 spells CASSTQGARQPQHF. The DNA of the CDR3 is TGTGCCAGCAGCACACAGGGGGCCAGACAGCCCCAGCATTTT.

The chain combines TRBV9 with TRBJ2-5, with TRBD2 matching 7 bases. The J segment lost 5 bases and the V segment lost 3 bases, leaving 13 bases of the junction unmatched. The CDR3 spans 16 residues. The germline CDR1 and CDR2 sequences are SGDLS and YYNGEE. CDR3 in DNA: TGTGCCAGCAGCGAAAGGGCGGTGGCGGGAGCCGAGACCCAGTACTTC. This gives the protein CASSERAVAGAETQYF.

The J gene is TRBJ2-3, the V gene TRBV7-3; 7 positions agree with TRBD1. CDR3 length: 14 residues. In germline, CDR1 is SGHTA, CDR2 FQGTGA. V shed 4 bases, J shed 6 bases, and the junction held 7 bases outside the gene matches. This CDR3 is CASSSGQPTDTQYF. The CDR3 coding sequence is TGTGCCAGCAGCTCGGGACAGCCAACCGATACGCAGTATTTT.

The V and J genes are TRBV11-2 and TRBJ2-2; 11 nucleotides agree with TRBD2. Germline V gene data show CDR1 as SGHAT and CDR2 as FQNNGV. V gave up 5 bases and J gave up 5 bases; unmatched junction bases: 7. CDR3 length: 16 amino acids. This CDR3 is CASSTLAGEGTGELFF. CDR3 nucleotide sequence: TGTGCCAGCAGCACACTAGCGGGAGAGGGGACCGGGGAGCTGTTTTTT.

This clone is a singleton in its sample. V gene TRBV6-5 combines with J gene TRBJ2-7; maybe TRBD2 (5 bases). Germline V gene data show CDR1 as MNHEY and CDR2 as SVGAGI. The V end was cut by 6 bases, the J end by 3 bases, with 12 bases between. The CDR3 loop spans 13 amino acids. This chain's CDR3 is CASSPGFGYEQYF. The DNA of the CDR3 is TGTGCCAGCAGCCCGGGGTTCGGCTACGAGCAGTACTTC.

The chain joins TRBV9 to TRBJ1-5; possible D gene TRBD1, 5 bases. Germline loops: CDR1 SGDLS, CDR2 YYNGEE. This CDR3 spans 14 amino acids. V shed 3 bases and J shed 3 bases, with 10 bases lying between them. The CDR3 DNA reads as TGTGCCAGCAGCGGGGGGGTTTACAATCAGCCCCAGCATTTT. Residues: CASSGGVYNQPQHF.

Here the CDR3 reads CASSRQSNQPQHF. The CDR3 bases are TGTGCCAGCAGCCGACAGTCCAATCAGCCCCAGCATTTT. The V call is TRBV6-6, the J call TRBJ1-5; D possibly corresponds to TRBD1 (5 bases). This CDR3 is built from 13 residues. Between the trimmed V and J ends, which lost 6 bases and 3 bases, there was a span of 9 bases. Looked up from germline, CDR1 is MNHNY and CDR2 is SVGAGI (reference sequence).

The chain has TRBV27 and TRBJ2-5; possible D gene TRBD2, 7 bases. Judging by the DNA end, TRBJ2-7 fits better; the J call may be wrong. The CDR3 loop spans 12 amino acids. Germline assignment: CDR1 MNHEY and CDR2 SMNVEV (reference sequence). The CDR3 region is CASPAGHYEQYF. In DNA form, the CDR3 reads TGTGCCAGCCCAGCGGGACACTACGAGCAGTACTTC.

V is TRBV11-2 and J is TRBJ1-4, with D hard to call. The CDR3 totals 13 residues. V was clipped by 1 base and J by 10 bases, with 10 bases between them. Germline V gene sequence: CDR1 SGHAT, CDR2 FQNNGV. CDR3 sequence (DNA): TGTGCCAGCAGCTTAGCGGGCGAGGGAAAACTGTTTTTT. Its translation: CASSLAGEGKLFF.

With respect to this clone: One end of the junction fails to match germline, which may point to a read error. The chain couples TRBV7-7 to TRBJ2-5; possible D gene TRBD2, 5 bases. Per germline, CDR1 SSHAT and CDR2 FNYEAQ (reference sequence). This CDR3 comprises 18 residues. CDR3 DNA: TGTGCTAGCAGCTTAGGGTTCGGGGTTACCGTCAGCCAAGAGACCCAGTACTTC. This codes for CASSLGFGVTVSQETQYF.